The next 2 T cell receptor beta chains were all read from a single sample in a study of tumor-infiltrating lymphocytes in primary liver carcinoma. Total RNA (around 510 ng) served as template for TCR beta cDNA synthesis primed by a constant-region primer. Libraries of TCR beta came from three nested multiplex PCR rounds with slightly modified ARM-PCR. Primers for the first two PCR rounds were TRBV1-TRBV30 forward primers and a C-beta reverse primer (roughly 9 cycles per round). TCRdb itself ran the multiplex PCR reads through MiXCR, one entry per CDR3 protein. This sample has about 350,000 distinct CDR3 sequences, with almost 65% found just once. Germline DNA was also extracted, with blood RNA taken from unsorted whole blood. The sequenced material came from peripheral blood. Receptors were obtained from a man in his forties with primary liver carcinoma and hepatitis B virus infection.

The V call is TRBV6-2 or TRBV6-3, the J call TRBJ2-1; D possibly matches TRBD1 or TRBD2 (5 bases each). The germline V gene has CDR1 MNHEY and CDR2 SVGEGT. This CDR3 comprises 16 residues. V lost 6 bases and J 14 bases, leaving 29 bases between the germline ends. CDR3 region: CASRNNIGTRISIEFF. The CDR3 nucleotides read TGTGCCAGCAGGAATAATATTGGGACCAGGATCAGCATTGAGTTCTTC.

V is TRBV11-1 and J is TRBJ2-1; D is uncertain. V was cut by 1 base and J by 3 bases, with 10 bases left in between. In germline, CDR1 is SGHAT, CDR2 FQDESV (reference sequence). This CDR3 has 15 residues. CDR3 DNA sequence: TGTGCCAGCAGCTTAGATGGTATCGTCTACAATGAGCAGTTCTTC. It translates to CASSLDGIVYNEQFF. Full variable domain (outside the CDR3, taken from reference TRBV11-1 and TRBJ2-1): EAEVAQSPRYKITEKSQAVAFWCDPISGHATLYWYRQILGQGPELLVQFQDESVVDDSQLPKDRFSAERLKGVDSTLKIQPAELGDSAMYLCASSLDGIVYNEQFFGPGTRLTVL.